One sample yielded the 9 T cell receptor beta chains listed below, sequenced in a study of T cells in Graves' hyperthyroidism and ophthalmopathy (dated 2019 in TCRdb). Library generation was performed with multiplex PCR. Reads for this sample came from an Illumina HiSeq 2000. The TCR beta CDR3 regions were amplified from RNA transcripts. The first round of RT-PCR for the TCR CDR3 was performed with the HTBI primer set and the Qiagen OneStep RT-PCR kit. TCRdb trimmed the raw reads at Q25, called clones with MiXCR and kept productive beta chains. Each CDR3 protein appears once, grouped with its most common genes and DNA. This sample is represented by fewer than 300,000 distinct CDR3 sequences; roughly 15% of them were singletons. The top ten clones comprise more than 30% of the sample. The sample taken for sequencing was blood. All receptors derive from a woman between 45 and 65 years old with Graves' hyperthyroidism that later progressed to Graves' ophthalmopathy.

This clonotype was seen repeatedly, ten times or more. CDR3 protein: CATFRLTSYNEQFF. The CDR3 DNA reads as TGTGCCACCTTCAGGCTGACCTCCTACAATGAGCAGTTCTTC. This chain joins TRBV2 and TRBJ2-1; no reliable D call. The germline V gene encodes CDR1 SNHLY and CDR2 FYNNEI. Trimming stripped 10 bases from V and 0 bases from J, with 13 bases between. The CDR3 sequence is 14 residues long.

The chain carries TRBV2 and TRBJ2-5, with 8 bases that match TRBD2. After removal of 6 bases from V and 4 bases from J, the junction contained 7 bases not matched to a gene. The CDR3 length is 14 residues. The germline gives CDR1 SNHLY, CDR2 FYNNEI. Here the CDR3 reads CASSARGGGETQYF. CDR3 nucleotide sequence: TGTGCCAGCAGCGCCCGGGGGGGAGGAGAGACCCAGTACTTC.

CDR3 in amino acids: CASSPRLGYLHTEAFF. The CDR3, as DNA: TGTGCCAGCAGCCCTCGATTGGGATACCTGCACACTGAAGCTTTCTTT. The rearrangement uses TRBV28 and TRBJ1-1; no definite D call. CDR3 length: 16 amino acids. Per germline, CDR1 MDHEN and CDR2 SYDVKM. V was trimmed by 6 bases and J by 3 bases, leaving 20 bases between them.

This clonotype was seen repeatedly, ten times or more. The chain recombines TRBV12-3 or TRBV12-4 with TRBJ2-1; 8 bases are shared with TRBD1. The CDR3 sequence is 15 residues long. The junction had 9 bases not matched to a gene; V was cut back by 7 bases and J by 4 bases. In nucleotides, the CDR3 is TGTGCCAGCATCCCAGGACAGGGCCTATACAATGAGCAGTTCTTC. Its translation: CASIPGQGLYNEQFF.

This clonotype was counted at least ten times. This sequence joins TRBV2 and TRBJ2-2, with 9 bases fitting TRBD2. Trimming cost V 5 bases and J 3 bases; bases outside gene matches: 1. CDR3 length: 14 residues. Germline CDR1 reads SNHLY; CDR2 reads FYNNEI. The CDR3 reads CASSWTSDTGELFF. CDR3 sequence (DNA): TGTGCCAGCAGTTGGACTAGCGACACCGGGGAGCTGTTTTTT.

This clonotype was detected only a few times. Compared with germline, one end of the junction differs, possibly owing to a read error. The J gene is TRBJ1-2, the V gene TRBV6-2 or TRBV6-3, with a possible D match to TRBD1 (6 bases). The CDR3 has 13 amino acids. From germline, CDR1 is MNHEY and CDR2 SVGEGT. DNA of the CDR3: TGTACCAGCAAATCTGGGGGCCGTCACGGCTACACCTTC. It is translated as CTSKSGGRHGYTF.

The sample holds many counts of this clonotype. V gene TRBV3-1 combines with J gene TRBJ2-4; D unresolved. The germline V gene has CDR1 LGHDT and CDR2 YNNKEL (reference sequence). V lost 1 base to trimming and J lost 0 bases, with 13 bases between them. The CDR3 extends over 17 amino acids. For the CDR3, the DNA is TGTGCCAGCAGCCAAGTTGATAAGGGCAGAGCCAAAAACATTCAGTACTTC. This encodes CASSQVDKGRAKNIQYF. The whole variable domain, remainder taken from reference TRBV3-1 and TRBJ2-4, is DTAVSQTPKYLVTQMGNDKSIKCEQNLGHDTMYWYKQDSKKFLKIMFSYNNKELIINETVPNRFSPKSPDKAHLNLHINSLELGDSAVYFCASSQVDKGRAKNIQYFGAGTRLSVL.

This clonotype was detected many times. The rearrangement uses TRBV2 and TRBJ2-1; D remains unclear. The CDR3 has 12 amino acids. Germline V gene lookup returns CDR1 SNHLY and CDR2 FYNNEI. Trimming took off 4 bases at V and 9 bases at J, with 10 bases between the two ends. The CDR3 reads CASSAQNAEQFF. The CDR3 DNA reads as TGTGCCAGCAGTGCCCAGAACGCTGAGCAGTTCTTC.

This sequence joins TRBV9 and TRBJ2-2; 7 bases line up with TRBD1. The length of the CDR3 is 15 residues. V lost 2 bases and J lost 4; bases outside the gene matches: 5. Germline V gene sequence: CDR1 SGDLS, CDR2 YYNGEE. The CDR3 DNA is TGTGCCAGCAGCGTGGGGACAGTCTTCACCGGGGAGCTGTTTTTT. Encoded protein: CASSVGTVFTGELFF. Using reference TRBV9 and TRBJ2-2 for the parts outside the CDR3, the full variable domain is DSGVTQTPKHLITATGQRVTLRCSPRSGDLSVYWYQQSLDQGLQFLIQYYNGEERAKGNILERFSAQQFPDLHSELNLSSLELGDSALYFCASSVGTVFTGELFFGEGSRLTVL.